These T cell receptor beta chains were read from a single sample in a study of control samples from healthy donors and cancer patients. The repertoire was sequenced with immunoSEQ multiplex PCR; TCRdb's copy has only in-frame clones and lacks some. Among 90,000 to 110,000 clones listed, under 90% were seen once. The sequencing sample was made of blood. All receptors derive from a woman aged 45-65 years in good health. CDR3s include the opening cysteine and the closing phenylalanine or tryptophan. A D gene is named only where the DNA matches it firmly.

V: TRBV7-9
D: -
length: 16
J: TRBJ2-7
DNA: TGTGCCAGCAGTTATGAAATTCGGGGCCGCTTACCCGAGCAGTACTTC
CDR3: CASSYEIRGRLPEQYF

V: TRBV30
D: -
length: 11
J: TRBJ2-4
DNA: TGTGCCTGGAGTCACGCAGGGAAACAGTACTTC
CDR3: CAWSHAGKQYF

V: TRBV28
D: -
length: 12
J: TRBJ1-2
DNA: TGTGCCAGCGCGGGGGGATCTTATGGCTACACCTTC
CDR3: CASAGGSYGYTF

V: TRBV29-1
D: TRBD1
length: 12
J: TRBJ1-1
DNA: TGCAGCGTCTTAAGGACAGGGCACATGGCTTTCTTT
CDR3: CSVLRTGHMAFF

V: TRBV3-1/TRBV3-2
D: TRBD2
length: 16
J: TRBJ2-2
DNA: TGTGCCAGCAGCCCCCCGGGACTAGAAGGCACCGGGGAGCTGTTTTTT
CDR3: CASSPPGLEGTGELFF

V: TRBV12-3/TRBV12-4
D: -
length: 13
J: TRBJ2-1
DNA: TGTGCCAGCAGCTCCTCAACCGAAAAGGAGCAGTTCTTC
CDR3: CASSSSTEKEQFF

V: TRBV28
D: TRBD1
length: 15
J: TRBJ1-3
DNA: TGTGCCAGCAGTCTCGGACAGGGAGTACGGAACACCATATATTTT
CDR3: CASSLGQGVRNTIYF

V: TRBV5-6
D: TRBD2
length: 16
J: TRBJ2-1
DNA: TGTGCCAGCAATCAGGTCGGGGGGGGCTCCTACAATGAGCAGTTCTTC
CDR3: CASNQVGGGSYNEQFF

V: TRBV10-3
D: -
length: 13
J: TRBJ2-7
DNA: TGTGCCATCAGTGAGTCGTACAGGGCCGAGCAGTACTTC
CDR3: CAISESYRAEQYF

V: TRBV5-1
D: -
length: 13
J: TRBJ2-7
DNA: TGCGCCAGCAGCCTAGGGTACCCCTACGAGCAGTACTTC
CDR3: CASSLGYPYEQYF

V: TRBV7-9
D: -
length: 14
J: TRBJ1-3
DNA: TGTGCCAGCAGCTTAGACAGGGCTGGAAACACCATATATTTT
CDR3: CASSLDRAGNTIYF

V: TRBV28
D: TRBD2
length: 13
J: TRBJ2-7
DNA: TGTGCCAGCACTAGCGGTGATTCCTACGAGCAGTACTTC
CDR3: CASTSGDSYEQYF

V: TRBV7-9
D: -
length: 15
J: TRBJ2-5
DNA: TGTGCCAGCAGCTTAGGAGGTCCCGGCGAAGAGACCCAGTACTTC
CDR3: CASSLGGPGEETQYF

V: TRBV3-1/TRBV3-2
D: -
length: 15
J: TRBJ1-2
DNA: TGTGCCAGCAGCCAAACAGGGACGCTAGCCTATGGCTACACCTTC
CDR3: CASSQTGTLAYGYTF

V: TRBV7-2
D: -
length: 14
J: TRBJ2-1
DNA: TGTGCCAGCAGCTTAGGCGTGACCCACAATGAGCAGTTCTTC
CDR3: CASSLGVTHNEQFF